One and the same sample provided the 8 T cell receptor beta chains below, sequenced in a study of neurological immune-mediated disorders. MiXCR, run by TCRdb on the 5' RACE reads, gives a single entry per CDR3 protein. The data contain tens of thousands of distinct CDR3 sequences, under 4.5% of them singletons. The sequenced sample consisted of PBMCs. The origin of the receptors is a woman aged 50 to 60 with multiple sclerosis.

This clonotype appeared a few times. V and J are TRBV20-1 and TRBJ2-3; D gene unclear. Looked up from germline, CDR1 is DFQATT and CDR2 is SNEGSKA (reference sequence). This CDR3 region has 13 residues. V shed 3 bases and J shed 0 bases, with 7 bases lying between them. For the CDR3, the DNA is TGCAGTGCTAGTTTTGCTAGCACAGATACGCAGTATTTT. It codes for CSASFASTDTQYF.

This clonotype was seen repeatedly, ten times or more. This chain uses TRBV7-9 with TRBJ1-1; D not resolved. The V end was cut by 3 bases, the J end by 7 bases, with 6 bases between. Germline V gene lookup returns CDR1 SEHNR and CDR2 FQNEAQ (reference sequence). This CDR3 has 11 amino acids. Written as DNA, the CDR3 is TGTGCCAGCAGCTTTACCAGTGAAGCTTTCTTT. Residues: CASSFTSEAFF. The complete variable domain, with remaining parts taken from reference TRBV7-9 and TRBJ1-1, reads DTGVSQNPRHKITKRGQNVTFRCDPISEHNRLYWYRQTLGQGPEFLTYFQNEAQLEKSRLLSDRFSAERPKGSFSTLEIQRTEQGDSAMYLCASSFTSEAFFGQGTRLTVV.

This clonotype showed up many times. The chain couples TRBV7-6 to TRBJ2-7; TRBD1 matches at 10 bases. The germline V gene encodes CDR1 SGHVS and CDR2 FNYEAQ. V shed 4 bases, J shed 2 bases, and the junction held 8 bases outside the gene matches. This CDR3 comprises 16 residues. The CDR3 DNA reads TGTGCCAGCAGCTCAAGGGGACAGGGGAAGACCTACGAGCAGTACTTC. As protein: CASSSRGQGKTYEQYF.

This clonotype was counted many times. The chain uses TRBV4-1 and TRBJ2-7, with D perhaps matching TRBD2 (6 bases). With 7 bases removed from V and 0 bases from J, the gap between germline ends came to 13 bases. CDR1 and CDR2 (germline): MGHRA, YSYEKL. CDR3 size: 14 residues. The DNA for the CDR3 is TGCGCCAGCAAGGAGTTGGGAGGCTCCTACGAGCAGTACTTC. Amino acid sequence: CASKELGGSYEQYF.

About this clonotype itself: It may be a read error: a sequence one base away is much more abundant. The chain combines TRBV20-1 with TRBJ2-7, with 7 bases lining up with TRBD1. CDR3 length: 14 residues. Germline CDR1 and CDR2: DFQATT and SNEGSKA (reference sequence). CDR3 in amino acids: CGAYRQGSVYEQYF. DNA of the CDR3: TGCGGTGCTTACCGACAGGGAAGTGTCTACGAGCAGTACTTC.

There are many counts of this clonotype. The rearrangement joins TRBV18 to TRBJ2-2, with unresolved D. The CDR3 has 14 residues. CDR1 is KGHSH, CDR2 LQKENI, per germline. V lost 3 bases, J lost 4 bases, and 9 bases lay in between. The DNA of the CDR3 is TGTGCCAGCTCACCGTACGGCGGCACCGGGGAGCTGTTTTTT. Its protein product is CASSPYGGTGELFF.

This clonotype has more than one count but fewer than ten. The CDR3 region has the DNA TGCGCCAGCAGCCAAGATGTAGGGGGTCGCACCGGGGAGCTGTTTTTT. Translating gives CASSQDVGGRTGELFF. V is TRBV4-3 and J is TRBJ2-2; perhaps TRBD1 as D (6 bases). CDR3 length: 16 residues. The V end lost 0 bases, the J end lost 4 bases, and 12 bases lay between the germline ends. CDR1 is LGHNA, CDR2 YSLEER, per germline.

Ten or more counts support this clonotype. The chain has TRBV15 and TRBJ2-2; 9 nucleotides line up with TRBD1. There are 15 residues in the CDR3. With 7 bases clipped from V and 5 bases from J, the junction kept 8 bases outside the gene matches. Per germline, CDR1 LNHNV and CDR2 YYDKDF (reference sequence). This chain's CDR3 is CATTPTGGYTGELFF. The CDR3 coding sequence is TGTGCCACCACCCCGACAGGGGGATATACCGGGGAGCTGTTTTTT.